The present TCR beta chain was sequenced within a study of CD8 T cells in Susac syndrome. After extraction with the RNeasy kit, about 0.45 to 1 ug of the RNA was reverse transcribed using random hexamers. Each CDR3 protein is one row after TCRdb ran MiXCR on the immunoSEQ multiplex PCR reads. The sample lists about 76,000 distinct CDR3 sequences; 90% to 95% were seen once. The ends were cut back, 3 bases at V and 1 base at J, with 10 bases in the middle. CDR1 and CDR2 from the germline V gene are SGHTS and YDEGEE. The CDR3 is 15 amino acids. The sequence was obtained from a human donor with multiple sclerosis. The chain links TRBV5-8 to TRBJ2-2; perhaps TRBD2 as D (5 bases). The material sequenced was CD8+ T cells from PBMCs. CDR3: CASSWGAQNTGELFF. In DNA form, the CDR3 reads TGTGCCAGCAGCTGGGGAGCGCAGAACACCGGGGAGCTGTTTTTT.